This T cell receptor beta chain was captured by sequencing in a study of T cell responses to AZD1222 COVID-19 vaccine. Overall study findings and caveats: All repertoire sampling was performed exclusively after the peak T cell response. When two AZD1222 doses had been given, Spike-specific TCR breadth and depth rose.

Measured with immunoSEQ multiplex PCR; TCRdb has only the in-frame clones, and not every one. The sample gives about 100,000 clones, over 75% of which show up once; 16% is in the top ten. The CDR3 runs 13 residues. Trimming left V 2 bases short and J 8 bases short, with 12 bases between. CDR1 and CDR2 (germline): SNHLY, FYNNEI. A word on this clone: The antigen remains unidentified.

This chain connects TRBV2 to TRBJ1-1; TRBD1 might be the D (5 bases). The receptor was derived from an adult in good health. This sample comprised peripheral blood, obtained on day 0 of AZD1222 vaccination. CDR3 protein: CASSEMGTSEAFF. CDR3 DNA: TGTGCCAGCAGTGAAATGGGGACGTCGGAAGCTTTCTTT.